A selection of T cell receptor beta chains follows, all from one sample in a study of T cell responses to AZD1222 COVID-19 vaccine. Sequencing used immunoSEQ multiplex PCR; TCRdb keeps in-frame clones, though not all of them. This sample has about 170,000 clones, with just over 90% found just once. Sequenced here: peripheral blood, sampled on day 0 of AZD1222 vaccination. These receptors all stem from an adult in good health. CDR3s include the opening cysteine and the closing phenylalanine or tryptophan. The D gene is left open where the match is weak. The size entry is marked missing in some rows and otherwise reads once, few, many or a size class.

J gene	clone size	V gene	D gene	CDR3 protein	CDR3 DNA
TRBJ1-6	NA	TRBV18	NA	CASSPTTINSPLHF	TGTGCCAGCTCACCAACGACCATTAATTCACCCCTCCACTTT
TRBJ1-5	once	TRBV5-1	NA	CASSLTGLQPQHF	TGCGCCAGCAGCTTGACAGGGCTTCAGCCCCAGCATTTT
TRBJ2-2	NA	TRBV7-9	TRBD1	CASTTGGNNTGELFF	TGTGCCAGCACAACAGGGGGCAATAACACCGGGGAGCTGTTTTTT
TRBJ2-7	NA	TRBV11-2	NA	CASSRDSPYEQYF	TGTGCCAGCAGTCGGGACTCACCCTACGAGCAGTACTTC
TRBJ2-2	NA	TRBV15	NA	CATSREIAATGELFF	TGTGCCACCAGCAGAGAGATCGCAGCTACCGGGGAGCTGTTTTTT
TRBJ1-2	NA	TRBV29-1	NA	CSAVGYQTLYGYTF	TGCAGCGCTGTAGGCTATCAGACCCTCTATGGCTACACCTTC
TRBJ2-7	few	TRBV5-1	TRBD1	CASSLGGRSYEQYF	TGCGCCAGCAGCCTAGGGGGCCGCTCCTACGAGCAGTACTTC
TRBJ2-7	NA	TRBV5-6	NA	CASSTGGYLSYEQYF	TGTGCCAGCAGCACCGGAGGATATCTTTCCTACGAGCAGTACTTC
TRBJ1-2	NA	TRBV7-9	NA	CASSLEGTYGYTF	TGTGCCAGCAGCTTAGAGGGGACCTATGGCTACACCTTC
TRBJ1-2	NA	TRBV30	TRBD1	CASSTGTEVFYGYTF	TGTGCCTCGTCGACCGGGACAGAGGTTTTCTATGGCTACACCTTC
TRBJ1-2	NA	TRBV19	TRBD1	CASRKGQGNYGYTF	TGTGCCAGTAGAAAGGGACAGGGAAACTATGGCTACACCTTC
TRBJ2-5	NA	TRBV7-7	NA	CASSLVGPTGETQYF	TGTGCCAGCAGCTTAGTGGGCCCTACGGGGGAGACCCAGTACTTC
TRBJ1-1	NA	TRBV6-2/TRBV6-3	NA	CASSIWPYTEAFF	TGTGCCAGCAGTATCTGGCCATACACTGAAGCTTTCTTT
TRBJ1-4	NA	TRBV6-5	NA	CASSPQGVNEKLFF	TGTGCCAGCAGCCCCCAGGGCGTTAATGAAAAACTGTTTTTT
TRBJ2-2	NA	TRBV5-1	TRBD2	CASSELGSGSITGELFF	TGCGCCAGCAGCGAGTTAGGAAGCGGGAGTATCACCGGGGAGCTGTTTTTT
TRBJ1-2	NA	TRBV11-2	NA	CASSSPDSRGYTF	TGTGCCAGCAGCTCTCCGGACTCCAGGGGCTACACCTTC
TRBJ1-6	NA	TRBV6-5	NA	CASNRGPGHNSPLHF	TGTGCCAGCAACCGGGGCCCTGGGCATAATTCACCCCTCCACTTT
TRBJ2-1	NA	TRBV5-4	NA	CASSLALSNEQFF	TGTGCCAGCAGCTTGGCCCTGAGCAATGAGCAGTTCTTC
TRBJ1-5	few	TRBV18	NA	CASSPQGNQPQHF	TGTGCCAGCTCGCCCCAGGGAAATCAGCCCCAGCATTTT
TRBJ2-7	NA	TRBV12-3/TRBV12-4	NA	CASSFRGRYEQYF	TGTGCCAGCAGTTTTCGGGGTAGATACGAGCAGTACTTC
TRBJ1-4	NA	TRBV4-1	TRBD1	CASSQVGTGMEKLFF	TGCGCCAGCAGCCAAGTAGGGACAGGGATGGAGAAACTGTTTTTT
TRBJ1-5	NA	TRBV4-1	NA	CASSPDTTKGQPQHF	TGCGCCAGCAGCCCCGATACGACAAAGGGGCAGCCCCAGCATTTT
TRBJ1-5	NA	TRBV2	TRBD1	CASSTGTGVGQPQHF	TGTGCCAGCAGCACCGGGACAGGGGTAGGACAGCCCCAGCATTTT
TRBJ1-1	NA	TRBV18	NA	CASSPLGQQGEAFF	TGTGCCAGCTCACCACTAGGACAGCAGGGTGAAGCTTTCTTT
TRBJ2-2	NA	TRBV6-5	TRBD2	CASSNRLAGGELFF	TGTGCCAGCAGTAACCGACTAGCGGGCGGGGAGCTGTTTTTT
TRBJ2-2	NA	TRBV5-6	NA	CASSLWANTGELFF	TGTGCCAGCAGCTTGTGGGCGAACACCGGGGAGCTGTTTTTT